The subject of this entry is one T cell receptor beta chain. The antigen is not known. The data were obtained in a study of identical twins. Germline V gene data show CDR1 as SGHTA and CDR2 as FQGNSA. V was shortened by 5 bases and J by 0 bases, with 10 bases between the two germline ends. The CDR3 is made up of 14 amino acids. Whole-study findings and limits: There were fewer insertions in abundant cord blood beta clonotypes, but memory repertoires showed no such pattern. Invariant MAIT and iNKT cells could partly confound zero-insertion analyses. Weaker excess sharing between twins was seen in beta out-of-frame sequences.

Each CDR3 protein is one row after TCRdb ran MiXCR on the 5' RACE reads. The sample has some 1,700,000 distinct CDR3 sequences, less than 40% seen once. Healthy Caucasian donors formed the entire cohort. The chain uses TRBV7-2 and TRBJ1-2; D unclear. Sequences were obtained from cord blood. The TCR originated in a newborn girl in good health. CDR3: CASSVDTSNYGYTF. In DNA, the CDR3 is TGTGCCAGCAGCGTCGACACCTCTAACTATGGCTACACCTTC.